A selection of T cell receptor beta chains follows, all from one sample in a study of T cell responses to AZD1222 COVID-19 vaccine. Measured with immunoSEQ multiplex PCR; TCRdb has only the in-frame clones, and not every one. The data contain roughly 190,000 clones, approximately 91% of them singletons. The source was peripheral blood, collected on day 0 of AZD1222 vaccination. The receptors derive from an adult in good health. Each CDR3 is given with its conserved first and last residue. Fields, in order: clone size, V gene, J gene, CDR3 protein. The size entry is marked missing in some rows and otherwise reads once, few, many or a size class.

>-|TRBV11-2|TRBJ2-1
CASSSPGTANAEQFF
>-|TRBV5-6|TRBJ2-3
CASSLRREWNTQYF
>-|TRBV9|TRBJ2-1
CASSVTGRGAVSNEQFF
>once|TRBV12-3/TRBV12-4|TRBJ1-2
CASGAENYGYTF
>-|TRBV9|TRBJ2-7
CASSPWGSSQSYEQYF
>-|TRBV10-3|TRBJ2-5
CAISEFGETQYF
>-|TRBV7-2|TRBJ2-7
CASSLVYTYEQYF
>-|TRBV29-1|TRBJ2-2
CSVPRTGVIGELFF
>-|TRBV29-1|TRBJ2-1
CSVAPGQGIHEQFF
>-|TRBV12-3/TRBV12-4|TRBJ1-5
CASSPQGNQPQHF
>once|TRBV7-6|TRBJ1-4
CASSLPSGLTSATNEKLFF
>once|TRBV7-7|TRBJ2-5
CASSGAGTDQETQYF
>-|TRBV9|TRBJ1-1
CASSTGLVNTEAFF
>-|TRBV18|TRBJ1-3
CASSDRGLGNTIYF
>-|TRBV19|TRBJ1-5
CASTQGQPGGLNQPQHF
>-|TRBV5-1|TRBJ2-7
CASSLGLGGGPYEQYF
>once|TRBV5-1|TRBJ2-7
CASSPSSGGYEQYF
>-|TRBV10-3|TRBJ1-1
CAISGQGRDTEAFF
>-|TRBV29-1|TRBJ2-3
CSVARGGPSTDTQYF
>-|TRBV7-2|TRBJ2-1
CASRDRDFPNNEQFF
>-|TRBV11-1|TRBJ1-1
CASSGYGGGNTEAFF
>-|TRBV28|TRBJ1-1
CASSPPGGMNTEAFF
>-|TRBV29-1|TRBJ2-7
CSVELSGQSYEQYF
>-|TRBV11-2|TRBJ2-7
CASSLDKGSHYEQYF
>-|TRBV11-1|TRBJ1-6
CASSPGWPGDSPLHF
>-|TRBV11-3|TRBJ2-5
CASSPGTKETQYF
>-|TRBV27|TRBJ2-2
CASKSGRTGELFF
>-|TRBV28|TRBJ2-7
CASSLYGTSVEEQYF
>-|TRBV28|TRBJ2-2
CASSYRVDTGELFF
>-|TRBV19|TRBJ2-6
CASSKDRVRSGANVLTF
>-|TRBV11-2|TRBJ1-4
CASSLGVNEKLFF
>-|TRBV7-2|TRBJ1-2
CASSLSPADLNYGYTF
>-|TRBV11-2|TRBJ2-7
CASSLVSLYEQYF
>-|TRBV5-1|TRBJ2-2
CASSLGLAGDGELFF
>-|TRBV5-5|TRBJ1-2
CASSLDRAGYTF
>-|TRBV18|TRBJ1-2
CASSPLNYGYTF
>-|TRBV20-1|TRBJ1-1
CSAGTATEAFF
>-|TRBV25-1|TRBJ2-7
CASSSPGTSGSYEQYF
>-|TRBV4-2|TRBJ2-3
CASSHQMEGTDTQYF
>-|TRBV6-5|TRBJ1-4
CASSLVVGRPNEKLFF
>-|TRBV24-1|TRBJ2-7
CATSDWDGTYEQYF
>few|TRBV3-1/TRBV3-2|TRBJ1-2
CASSQGREYGYTF
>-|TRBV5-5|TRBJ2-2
CASSLVGVSTGELFF
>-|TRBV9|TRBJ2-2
CASSVVEGTGELFF
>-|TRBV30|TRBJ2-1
CAWRYSYNEQFF